One sample yielded the 2 T cell receptor beta chains listed below, sequenced in a study of OX40 agonist ivuxolimab in advanced cancers. Sequencing used immunoSEQ multiplex PCR; TCRdb keeps in-frame clones, though not all of them. Here the sample spans 80,000 to 90,000 clones, 80% to 90% being singletons. This sample comprised CD4+ or CD8+ T cells sorted from blood, obtained in a trial of the OX40 agonist ivuxolimab. These receptors all stem from an adult with an advanced solid tumor such as melanoma, head and neck, liver or kidney cancer.

The chain couples TRBV19 to TRBJ1-2; a weak D match, TRBD1 (5 bases). The germline gives CDR1 LNHDA, CDR2 SQIVND (reference sequence). The CDR3 loop spans 14 amino acids. Trimming took 0 bases from V and 8 from J, leaving 13 bases between them. The CDR3 is CASSIEGHLKGYTF. Written as DNA, the CDR3 is TGTGCCAGTAGTATAGAGGGGCATCTGAAAGGCTACACCTTC.

Note on this clone: This sample includes further DNA sequences coding for the same CDR3. This chain links TRBV5-4 with TRBJ2-1; D might be TRBD2 (5 bases). The germline V gene encodes CDR1 SGHNT and CDR2 YYREEE (reference sequence). The CDR3 consists of 15 residues. The V gene lost 5 bases and the J gene lost 0 bases, with 12 bases spanning the gap. CDR3 protein: CASSRGSSSYNEQFF. The CDR3 DNA reads TGTGCCAGCAGTCGGGGTTCGAGCTCCTACAATGAGCAGTTCTTC. The complete variable domain, with remaining parts taken from reference TRBV5-4 and TRBJ2-1, reads ETGVTQSPTHLIKTRGQQVTLRCSSQSGHNTVSWYQQALGQGPQFIFQYYREEENGRGNFPPRFSGLQFPNYSSELNVNALELDDSALYLCASSRGSSSYNEQFFGPGTRLTVL.